This TCR beta chain originates from a study of blood T cell repertoires in COVID-19. At the level of the study: There were acute and convalescent COVID-19 samples, and they came from the United States, Italy and Spain.

Per the original methods: Scientists estimated how many nucleated cells there were by amplifying reference gene primers. Profiled with immunoSEQ multiplex PCR; TCRdb holds only in-frame clones, not every one. The DNA was the basis for D and trimming; V, J and clone size are from that table. Here the sample spans approximately 210,000 clones, about 89% being singletons. Germline-derived CDR1 and CDR2 are MDHEN and SYDVKM. This CDR3 is built from 15 residues. V was cut by 5 bases and J by 4 bases, with 17 bases left in between. This receptor was obtained from a woman in her forties with acute or convalescent COVID-19. J is TRBJ1-1 and V is TRBV28; D is possibly TRBD1 (5 bases). Sequenced material: peripheral blood. CDR3 region: CASSISGNDPTEAFF. In nucleotides, the CDR3 is TGTGCCAGCAGTATATCAGGGAACGATCCCACTGAAGCTTTCTTT.